The clone carrying this T cell receptor beta chain was observed a single time. Antigen specificity is unknown. Profiled with immunoSEQ multiplex PCR; TCRdb holds only in-frame clones, not every one. The sample yields roughly 33,000 clones, roughly 90% seen once. This record belongs to a study of T cells in tuberculosis. Notes on the study in general: Selection depended on which cryopreserved specimens were available.

Germline values: CDR1 SGHNT, CDR2 YYREEE (reference sequence). The junction had 7 bases not matched to a gene; V was cut back by 4 bases and J by 9 bases. This CDR3 spans 14 amino acids. The clonotype was recovered from a donor aged 10 to 29 with latent tuberculosis or without tuberculosis infection. The V and J genes are TRBV5-4 and TRBJ2-1; 10 nucleotides line up with TRBD2. The sequenced sample consisted of PBMCs. CDR3 region: CASSPAGGRVEQFF. The CDR3 DNA reads as TGTGCCAGCAGCCCAGCGGGAGGGCGGGTTGAGCAGTTCTTC.